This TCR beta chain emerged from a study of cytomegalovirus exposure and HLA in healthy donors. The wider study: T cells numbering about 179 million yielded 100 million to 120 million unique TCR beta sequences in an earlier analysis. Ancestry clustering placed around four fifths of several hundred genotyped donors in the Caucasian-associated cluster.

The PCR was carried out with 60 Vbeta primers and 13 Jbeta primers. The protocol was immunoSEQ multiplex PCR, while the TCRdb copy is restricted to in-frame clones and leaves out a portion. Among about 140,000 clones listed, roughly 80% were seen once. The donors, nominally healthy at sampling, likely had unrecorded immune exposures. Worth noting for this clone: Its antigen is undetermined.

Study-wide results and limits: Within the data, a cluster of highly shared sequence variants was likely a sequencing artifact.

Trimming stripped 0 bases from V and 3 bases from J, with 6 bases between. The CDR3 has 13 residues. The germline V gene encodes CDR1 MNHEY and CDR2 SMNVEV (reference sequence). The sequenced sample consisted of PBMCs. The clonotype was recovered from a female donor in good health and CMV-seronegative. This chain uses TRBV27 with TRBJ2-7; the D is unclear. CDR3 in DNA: TGTGCCAGCAGTTTATCTAACAACTACGAGCAGTACTTC. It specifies CASSLSNNYEQYF.